This paragraph reports one T cell receptor (beta chain). Antigen unknown. A junction end diverges from the germline sequence, so it may reflect a read error. The data were obtained in a study of T cell repertoires in cytomegalovirus infection. Looking at the study overall: Used in the study were CMV epitopes, some recently identified and HLA-C-restricted, others well-studied and HLA-B-restricted. Regarding the study as a whole: Totalled public TCR beta family frequency picked out people who carried CMV plus the relevant HLA. HLA-C-restricted CMV-specific TCR beta clonotypes were dominant in the ex vivo response.

TCRdb fed the reads into MiXCR, producing one record per CDR3 protein. Seen here are tens of thousands of distinct CDR3 sequences, around 18% observed once, and the top ten hold more than 25%. The CDR3 extends over 16 amino acids. The germline CDR1 and CDR2 sequences are PRHDT and FYEKMQ (reference sequence). The receptor's source is a human donor in good health (CMV status not recorded). Some clones in this sample may be carry-over from other donors' samples. J is TRBJ2-3 and V is TRBV13; D is ambiguous. The material was CD8+ T cells from cultured PBMCs, obtained from culture after CMV antigen stimulation. CDR3 protein: CASSLRESTHTDTQYF. The CDR3, as DNA: TGTGCCAGCAGCTTAAGGGAATCCACACACACAGATACTCAGTATTTT.